This T cell receptor beta chain comes out of a study of control samples from healthy donors and cancer patients. Using immunoSEQ multiplex PCR, the repertoire was profiled, and TCRdb retains in-frame clones only, with some absent. This sample has around 100,000 clones, with about nine tenths found just once. The CDR3 loop spans 16 amino acids. V was pared by 4 bases and J by 6 bases, with 9 bases of the junction left unmatched. In germline, CDR1 is KGHDR, CDR2 SFDVKD. The rearrangement links TRBV24-1 to TRBJ2-2, with TRBD1 identical over 8 bases. This clonotype was sampled from a woman between 18 and 30 years old in good health. Source material: blood. The CDR3 spells CATSDPDRGWAGELFF. The CDR3 region has the DNA TGTGCCACCAGTGACCCTGACAGGGGTTGGGCCGGGGAGCTGTTTTTT.